A selection of T cell receptor beta chains follows, all from one sample in a study of T cell responses to AZD1222 COVID-19 vaccine. Profiled with immunoSEQ multiplex PCR; TCRdb holds only in-frame clones, not every one. The repertoire has tens of thousands of clones, roughly 90% of them found once; the top ten carry roughly 7.3%. The sample here was peripheral blood, taken on day 0 of AZD1222 vaccination. The receptors here all came from an adult in good health. The CDR3 runs from the conserved cysteine through the conserved F or W.

>TRBV10-2|TRBJ2-7
CASSDGGTGSYEQYF
>TRBV5-1|TRBJ1-2
CASSPKTVGYTF
>TRBV18|TRBJ1-4
CASSRTLGEKLFF
>TRBV24-1|TRBJ2-2
CATRGLAGQTGELFF
>TRBV2|TRBJ2-7
CASNRQREQGEQYF
>TRBV19|TRBJ1-2
CASSREIRRNFNYGYTF
>TRBV4-2|TRBJ1-1
CASSQEGRGLNTEAFF
>TRBV12-3/TRBV12-4|TRBJ2-7
CASSTTDTYEQYF
>TRBV2|TRBJ1-1
CASRSGGVGNTEAFF
>TRBV7-2|TRBJ1-4
CASSLGFTNEKLFF
>TRBV7-2|TRBJ2-6
CASSSSGSGANVLTF
>TRBV9|TRBJ2-1
CASSVTILGNEQFF
>TRBV11-2|TRBJ2-7
CASSLDPGYEQYF
>TRBV30|TRBJ1-6
CAWRIYSSYNSPLHF
>TRBV28|TRBJ2-5
CASSLSPETQYF
>TRBV20-1|TRBJ2-5
CSASVGSGGQETQYF
>TRBV11-2|TRBJ2-2
CASSLDYFTGELFF
>TRBV6-2/TRBV6-3|TRBJ2-1
CASSVQTGIRSEQFF
>TRBV19|TRBJ2-7
CASRNLAEGYEQYF
>TRBV9|TRBJ2-2
CASSELAGGLTGELFF
>TRBV7-8|TRBJ2-5
CASSFRTGQETQYF
>TRBV7-9|TRBJ1-2
CASSLDSTNYGYTF
>TRBV27|TRBJ1-2
CASSWGAGRGTDYGYTF
>TRBV30|TRBJ2-1
CAWLNDKQTAGLSHHEQFF